The sequence of this T cell receptor (beta chain) was determined in a study of beta chain features in type 1 diabetes. Study-wide results and limits: Overrepresentation of cells with high TCR expression could result from cDNA sequencing. In all four CD4+ subsets, TCRB CDR3 length was significantly, moderately reduced in type 1 diabetes.

Note on this clone: Antigen specificity is unknown.

The ends were cut back, 2 bases at V and 5 bases at J, with 12 bases in the middle. The germline gives CDR1 GTSNPN, CDR2 SVGIG (reference sequence). The CDR3 has 13 residues. The isolated RNA, all of it, was reverse transcribed, so expressed TCRB transcripts were what got sequenced. Profiling relied on immunoSEQ multiplex PCR, and the TCRdb table lists in-frame clones only, not all of them. This sample has 640,000 or so clones; about an eighth occur once, and the top ten carry approximately 0.042%. CD4+ naive, central memory, regulatory and stem cell-like memory subsets were isolated by sorting on CD45RO/CCR7/CD25/CD127/CD95/CD27.

The sequence came from a man aged 18-30 years with type 1 diabetes. The sequenced material came from naive CD4+ T cells from blood. This rearrangement joins TRBV30 to TRBJ2-5; perhaps TRBD1 as D (5 bases). The CDR3: CAWSFDSPETQYF. The DNA for the CDR3 is TGTGCCTGGAGTTTTGACAGTCCGGAGACCCAGTACTTC.